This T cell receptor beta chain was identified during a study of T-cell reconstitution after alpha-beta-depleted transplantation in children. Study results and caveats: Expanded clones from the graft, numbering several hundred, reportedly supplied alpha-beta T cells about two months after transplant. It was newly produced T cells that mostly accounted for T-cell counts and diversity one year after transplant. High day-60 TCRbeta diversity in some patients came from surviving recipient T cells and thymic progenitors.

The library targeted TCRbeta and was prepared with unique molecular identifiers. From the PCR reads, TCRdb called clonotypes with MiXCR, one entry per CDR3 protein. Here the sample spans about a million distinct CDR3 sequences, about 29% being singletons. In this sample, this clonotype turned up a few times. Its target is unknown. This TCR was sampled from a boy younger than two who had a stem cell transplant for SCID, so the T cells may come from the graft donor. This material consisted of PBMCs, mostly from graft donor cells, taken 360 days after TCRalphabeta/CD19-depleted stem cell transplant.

The CDR3 sequence: CASSRQGWYEQYF. CDR3 in DNA: TGTGCCAGCAGTAGACAGGGCTGGTACGAGCAGTACTTC. The chain employs TRBV6-1 and TRBJ2-7; 7 nucleotides match TRBD1. CDR1 is MNHNS and CDR2 is SASEGT in the germline V gene. The CDR3 has 13 amino acids. J lost 4 bases, V lost 5 bases, and 5 bases had no gene match.